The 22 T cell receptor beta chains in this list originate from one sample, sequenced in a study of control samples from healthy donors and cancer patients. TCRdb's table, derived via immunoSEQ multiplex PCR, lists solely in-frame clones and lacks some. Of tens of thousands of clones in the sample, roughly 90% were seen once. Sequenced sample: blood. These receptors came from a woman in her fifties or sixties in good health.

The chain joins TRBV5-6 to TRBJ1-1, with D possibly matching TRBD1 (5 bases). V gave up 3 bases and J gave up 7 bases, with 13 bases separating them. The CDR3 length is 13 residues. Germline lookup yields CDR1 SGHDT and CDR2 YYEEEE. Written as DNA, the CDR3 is TGTGCCAGCAGCTGGGGCCGGGGATATGAAGCTTTCTTT. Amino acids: CASSWGRGYEAFF. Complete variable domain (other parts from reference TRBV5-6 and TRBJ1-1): DAGVTQSPTHLIKTRGQQVTLRCSPKSGHDTVSWYQQALGQGPQFIFQYYEEEERQRGNFPDRFSGHQFPNYSSELNVNALLLGDSALYLCASSWGRGYEAFFGQGTRLTVV.

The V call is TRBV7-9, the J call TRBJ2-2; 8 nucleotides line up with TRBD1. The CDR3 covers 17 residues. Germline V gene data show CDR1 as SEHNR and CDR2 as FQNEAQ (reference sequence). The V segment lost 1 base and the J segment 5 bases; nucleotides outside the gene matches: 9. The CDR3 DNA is TGTGCCAGCAGCTTAGGTCCCGACAGGGGACGGACCGGGGAGCTGTTTTTT. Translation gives CASSLGPDRGRTGELFF. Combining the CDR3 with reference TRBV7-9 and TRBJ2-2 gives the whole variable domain DTGVSQNPRHKITKRGQNVTFRCDPISEHNRLYWYRQTLGQGPEFLTYFQNEAQLEKSRLLSDRFSAERPKGSFSTLEIQRTEQGDSAMYLCASSLGPDRGRTGELFFGEGSRLTVL.

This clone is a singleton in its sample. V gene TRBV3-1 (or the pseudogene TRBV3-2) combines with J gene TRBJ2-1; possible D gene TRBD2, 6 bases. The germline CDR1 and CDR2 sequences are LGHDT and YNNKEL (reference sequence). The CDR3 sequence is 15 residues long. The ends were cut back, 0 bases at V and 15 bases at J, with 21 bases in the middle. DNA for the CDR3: TGTGCCAGCAGCCAAGAGTTCTTCGGTGGCGGGAAAACGTTCTTC. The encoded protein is CASSQEFFGGGKTFF.

Written as DNA, the CDR3 is TGTGCCAGCAGCCAAAGCGCAACTAATGAAAAACTGTTTTTT. Amino acids: CASSQSATNEKLFF. The V gene is TRBV3-1 (or the pseudogene TRBV3-2), the J gene TRBJ1-4; the D is unclear. Germline V lookup: CDR1 LGHDT, CDR2 YNNKEL (reference sequence). This CDR3 contains 14 residues. V was trimmed by 2 bases and J by 0 bases, leaving 4 bases between them.

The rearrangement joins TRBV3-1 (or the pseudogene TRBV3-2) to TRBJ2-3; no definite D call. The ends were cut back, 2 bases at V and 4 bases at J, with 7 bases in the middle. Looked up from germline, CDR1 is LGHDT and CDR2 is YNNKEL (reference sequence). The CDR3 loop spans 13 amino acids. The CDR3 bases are TGTGCCAGCAGCCAATCCATGGCAGATACGCAGTATTTT. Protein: CASSQSMADTQYF.

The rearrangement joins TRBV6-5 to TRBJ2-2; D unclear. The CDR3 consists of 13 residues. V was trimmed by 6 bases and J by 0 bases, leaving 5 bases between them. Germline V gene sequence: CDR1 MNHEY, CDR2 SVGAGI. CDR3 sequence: CASRSSNTGELFF. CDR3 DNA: TGTGCCAGCAGATCTTCGAACACCGGGGAGCTGTTTTTT.

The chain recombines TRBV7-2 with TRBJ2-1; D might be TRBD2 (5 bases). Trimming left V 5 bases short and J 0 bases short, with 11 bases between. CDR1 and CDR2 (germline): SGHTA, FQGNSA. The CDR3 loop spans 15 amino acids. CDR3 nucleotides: TGTGCCAGCAGCCAAAGACTATACTCCTACAATGAGCAGTTCTTC. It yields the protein CASSQRLYSYNEQFF.

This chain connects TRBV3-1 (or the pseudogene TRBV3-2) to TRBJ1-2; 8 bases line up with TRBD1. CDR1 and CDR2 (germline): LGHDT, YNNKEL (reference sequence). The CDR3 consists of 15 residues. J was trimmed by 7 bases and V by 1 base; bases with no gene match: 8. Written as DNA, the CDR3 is TGTGCCAGCAGCCAAGTGAGGACAGGGTGGCGTGGCTACACCTTC. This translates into CASSQVRTGWRGYTF.

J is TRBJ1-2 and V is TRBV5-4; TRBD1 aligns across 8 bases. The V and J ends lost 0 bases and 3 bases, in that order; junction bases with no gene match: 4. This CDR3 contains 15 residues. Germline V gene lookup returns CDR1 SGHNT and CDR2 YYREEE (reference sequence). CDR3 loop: CASSLETGGYYGYTF. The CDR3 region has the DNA TGTGCCAGCAGCTTGGAAACAGGGGGATACTATGGCTACACCTTC.

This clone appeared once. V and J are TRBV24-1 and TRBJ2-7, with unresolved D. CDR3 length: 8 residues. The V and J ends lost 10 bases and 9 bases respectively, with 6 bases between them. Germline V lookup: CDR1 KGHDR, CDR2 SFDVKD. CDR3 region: CATGRQYF. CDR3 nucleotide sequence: TGTGCCACAGGACGGCAGTACTTC.

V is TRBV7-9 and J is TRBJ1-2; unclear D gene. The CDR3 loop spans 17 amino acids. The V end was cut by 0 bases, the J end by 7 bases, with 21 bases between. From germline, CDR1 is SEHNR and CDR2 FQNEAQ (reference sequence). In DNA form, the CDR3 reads TGTGCCAGCAGCTTAGCAGATTTTCACGTTGCTGAAATTGGCTACACCTTC. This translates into CASSLADFHVAEIGYTF. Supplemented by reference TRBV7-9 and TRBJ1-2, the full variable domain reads DTGVSQNPRHKITKRGQNVTFRCDPISEHNRLYWYRQTLGQGPEFLTYFQNEAQLEKSRLLSDRFSAERPKGSFSTLEIQRTEQGDSAMYLCASSLADFHVAEIGYTFGSGTRLTVV.

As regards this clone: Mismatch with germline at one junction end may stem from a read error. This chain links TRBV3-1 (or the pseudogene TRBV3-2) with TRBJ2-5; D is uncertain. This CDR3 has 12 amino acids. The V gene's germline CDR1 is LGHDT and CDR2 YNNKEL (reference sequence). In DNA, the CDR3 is TGTGCCAGCAGCCCCCACCAGGAGACCCAGTACTTC. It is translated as CASSPHQETQYF.

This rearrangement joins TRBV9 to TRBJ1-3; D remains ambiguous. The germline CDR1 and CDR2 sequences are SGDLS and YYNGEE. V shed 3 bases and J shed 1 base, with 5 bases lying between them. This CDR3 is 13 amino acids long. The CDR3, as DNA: TGTGCCAGCAGCGGGCGGTCTGGAAACACCATATATTTT. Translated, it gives CASSGRSGNTIYF.

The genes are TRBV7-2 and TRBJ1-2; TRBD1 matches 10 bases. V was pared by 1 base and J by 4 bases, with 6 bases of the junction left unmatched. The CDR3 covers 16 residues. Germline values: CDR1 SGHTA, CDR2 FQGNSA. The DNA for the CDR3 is TGTGCCAGCAGCTTAGATTTTGGGACAGGGGTCTATGGCTACACCTTC. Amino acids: CASSLDFGTGVYGYTF.

The DNA for the CDR3 is TGTGCCAGCAGTTTGGTGTTGCGGGCGGGGAGTAGCGATGAGCAGTTCTTC. Residues: CASSLVLRAGSSDEQFF. V is TRBV28 and J is TRBJ2-1; D is perhaps TRBD2 (6 bases). Per the germline V gene, CDR1 is MDHEN and CDR2 is SYDVKM. Trimming left V 3 bases short and J 8 bases short, with 23 bases between. The length of the CDR3 is 17 residues.

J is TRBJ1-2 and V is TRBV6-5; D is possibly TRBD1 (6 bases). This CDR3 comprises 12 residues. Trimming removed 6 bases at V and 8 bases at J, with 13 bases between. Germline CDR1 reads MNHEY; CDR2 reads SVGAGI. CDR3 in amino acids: CASRDTGLGYTF. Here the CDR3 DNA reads TGTGCCAGCAGAGATACAGGGTTGGGCTACACCTTC.

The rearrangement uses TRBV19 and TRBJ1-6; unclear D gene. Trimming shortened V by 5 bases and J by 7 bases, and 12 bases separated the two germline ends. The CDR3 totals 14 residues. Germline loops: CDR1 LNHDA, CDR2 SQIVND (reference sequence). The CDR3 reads CASSRPGPNSPLHF. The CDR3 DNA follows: TGTGCCAGTAGTCGTCCTGGACCCAATTCACCCCTCCACTTT. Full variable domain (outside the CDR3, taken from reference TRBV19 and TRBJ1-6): DGGITQSPKYLFRKEGQNVTLSCEQNLNHDAMYWYRQDPGQGLRLIYYSQIVNDFQKGDIAEGYSVSREKKESFPLTVTSAQKNPTAFYLCASSRPGPNSPLHFGNGTRLTVT.

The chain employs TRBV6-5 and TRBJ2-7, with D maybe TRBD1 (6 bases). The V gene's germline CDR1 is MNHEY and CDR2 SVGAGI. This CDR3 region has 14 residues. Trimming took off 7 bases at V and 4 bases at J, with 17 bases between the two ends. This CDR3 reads CASTRVAGEYEQYF. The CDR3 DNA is TGTGCCAGCACAAGGGTGGCAGGGGAGTACGAGCAGTACTTC.

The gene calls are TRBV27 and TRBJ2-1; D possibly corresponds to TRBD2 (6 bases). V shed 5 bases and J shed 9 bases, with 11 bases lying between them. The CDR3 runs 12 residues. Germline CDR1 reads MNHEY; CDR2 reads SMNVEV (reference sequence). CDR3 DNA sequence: TGTGCCAGCAGTGTGACTAGGGGTGAGCAGTTCTTC. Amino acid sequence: CASSVTRGEQFF.

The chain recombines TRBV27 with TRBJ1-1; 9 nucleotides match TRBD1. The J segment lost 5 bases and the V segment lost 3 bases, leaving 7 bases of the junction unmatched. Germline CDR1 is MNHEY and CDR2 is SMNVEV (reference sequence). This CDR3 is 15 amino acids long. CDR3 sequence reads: CASSFSGQGITEAFF. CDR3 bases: TGTGCCAGCAGTTTTTCCGGACAGGGGATTACTGAAGCTTTCTTT.

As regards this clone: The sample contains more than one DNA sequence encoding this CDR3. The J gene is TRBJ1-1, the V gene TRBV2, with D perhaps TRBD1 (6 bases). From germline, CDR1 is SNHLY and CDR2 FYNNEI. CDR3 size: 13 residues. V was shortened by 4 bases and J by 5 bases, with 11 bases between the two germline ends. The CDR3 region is CASSAGEGTEAFF. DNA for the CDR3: TGTGCCAGCAGTGCAGGGGAGGGGACTGAAGCTTTCTTT.

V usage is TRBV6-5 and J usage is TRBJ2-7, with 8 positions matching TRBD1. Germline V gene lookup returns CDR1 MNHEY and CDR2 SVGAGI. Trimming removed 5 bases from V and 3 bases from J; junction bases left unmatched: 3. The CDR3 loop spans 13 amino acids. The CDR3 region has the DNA TGTGCCAGCAGTCGGGACAGGTTCTACGAGCAGTACTTC. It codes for CASSRDRFYEQYF.